The rows below give T cell receptor beta chains drawn from one sample of a study of cytomegalovirus exposure and HLA in healthy donors. Profiling relied on immunoSEQ multiplex PCR, and the TCRdb table lists in-frame clones only, not all of them. Of about 120,000 clones listed, roughly 80% are singletons. The sequenced material came from PBMCs. The receptor source for this set is a man younger than 45 in good health and CMV-seronegative. CDR3s include the opening cysteine and the closing phenylalanine or tryptophan. The D gene is left open where the match is weak. Clone size is shown for a subset of rows, as once, few, many or a class of expanded clone.

v_gene	j_gene	d_gene	abundance	CDR3aa	CDR3nt
TRBV7-9	TRBJ2-1	TRBD2	NA	CASSRGLAGGVRNEQFF	TGTGCCAGCAGCCGTGGACTAGCGGGAGGTGTGCGGAATGAGCAGTTCTTC
TRBV10-3	TRBJ1-4	NA	once	CAISERGSETILFF	TGTGCCATCAGTGAGCGGGGGTCGGAGACAATTCTGTTTTTT
TRBV25-1	TRBJ1-1	NA	NA	CASSQLLGEAFF	TGTGCCAGCAGTCAACTTCTAGGAGAAGCTTTCTTT
TRBV7-9	TRBJ2-5	NA	NA	CASSLNSGEVETQYF	TGTGCCAGCAGCTTAAATTCCGGCGAGGTGGAGACCCAGTACTTC
TRBV4-2	TRBJ2-7	TRBD2	NA	CASSLLAGAYEQYF	TGTGCCAGCAGCCTACTAGCGGGGGCCTACGAGCAGTACTTC
TRBV27	TRBJ2-7	TRBD2	NA	CASSSPGTSGSYEQYF	TGTGCCAGCAGTTCCCCCGGGACTAGCGGCTCCTACGAGCAGTACTTC
TRBV18	TRBJ1-1	NA	once	CASWRPEGNTEAFF	TGTGCCAGCTGGCGGCCCGAAGGAAACACTGAAGCTTTCTTT
TRBV10-3	TRBJ1-1	NA	NA	CAISLGGADTEAFF	TGTGCCATCAGTTTGGGTGGGGCGGACACTGAAGCTTTCTTT
TRBV7-2	TRBJ2-2	NA	NA	CASGPQQLGAYTGELFF	TGTGCCAGCGGACCCCAACAGCTAGGGGCGTACACCGGGGAGCTGTTTTTT
TRBV5-1	TRBJ2-3	TRBD2	NA	CASSPEWGGDTQYF	TGCGCCAGCAGCCCTGAATGGGGGGGGGATACGCAGTATTTT
TRBV19	TRBJ2-7	NA	NA	CASSIPPSGSYEQYF	TGTGCCAGTAGTATCCCCCCCAGCGGCTCCTACGAGCAGTACTTC